This T cell receptor (beta chain) came from a study of T cell repertoires in cytomegalovirus infection. Looking at the study overall: Public signatures in TCR beta pointed to CMV infection and matching HLA type.

Deletions cut 3 bases from V and 3 bases from J, with 12 bases between. The CDR3 is made up of 16 amino acids. Per the germline V gene, CDR1 is MNHEY and CDR2 is SMNVEV (reference sequence). TCRdb analysed the reads with MiXCR anew, one entry per CDR3 protein. The sample has approximately 500,000 distinct CDR3 sequences, roughly a third seen once. Whole-study results and caveats: Frequencies of public TCR beta families were cumulated, and this identified carriers of CMV plus the relevant HLA.

This clonotype has a handful of counts. The antigen is not known. The V and J genes are TRBV27 and TRBJ2-6; D unclear. This TCR was sampled from a human donor in good health (CMV status not recorded). Some clones in this sample may be carry-over from other donors' samples. The sequencing here drew on cultured PBMCs, taken from culture after CMV antigen stimulation. CDR3: CASSFVSANGANVLTF. The DNA for the CDR3 is TGTGCCAGCAGTTTCGTCAGCGCGAATGGGGCCAACGTCCTGACTTTC.